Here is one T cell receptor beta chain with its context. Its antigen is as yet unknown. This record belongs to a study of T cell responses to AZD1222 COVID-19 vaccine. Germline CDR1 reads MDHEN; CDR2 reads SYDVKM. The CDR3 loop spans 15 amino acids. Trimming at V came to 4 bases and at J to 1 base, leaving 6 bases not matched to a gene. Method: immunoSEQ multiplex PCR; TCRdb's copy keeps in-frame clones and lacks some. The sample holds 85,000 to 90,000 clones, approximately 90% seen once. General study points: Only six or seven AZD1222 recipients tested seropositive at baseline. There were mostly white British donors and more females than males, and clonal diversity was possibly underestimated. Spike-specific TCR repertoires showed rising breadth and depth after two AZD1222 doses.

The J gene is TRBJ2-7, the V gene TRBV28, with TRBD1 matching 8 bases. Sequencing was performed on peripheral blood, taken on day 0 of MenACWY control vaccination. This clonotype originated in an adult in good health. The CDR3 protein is CASSSSGQESYEQYF. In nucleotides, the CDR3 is TGTGCCAGCAGTTCATCGGGACAGGAATCCTACGAGCAGTACTTC.